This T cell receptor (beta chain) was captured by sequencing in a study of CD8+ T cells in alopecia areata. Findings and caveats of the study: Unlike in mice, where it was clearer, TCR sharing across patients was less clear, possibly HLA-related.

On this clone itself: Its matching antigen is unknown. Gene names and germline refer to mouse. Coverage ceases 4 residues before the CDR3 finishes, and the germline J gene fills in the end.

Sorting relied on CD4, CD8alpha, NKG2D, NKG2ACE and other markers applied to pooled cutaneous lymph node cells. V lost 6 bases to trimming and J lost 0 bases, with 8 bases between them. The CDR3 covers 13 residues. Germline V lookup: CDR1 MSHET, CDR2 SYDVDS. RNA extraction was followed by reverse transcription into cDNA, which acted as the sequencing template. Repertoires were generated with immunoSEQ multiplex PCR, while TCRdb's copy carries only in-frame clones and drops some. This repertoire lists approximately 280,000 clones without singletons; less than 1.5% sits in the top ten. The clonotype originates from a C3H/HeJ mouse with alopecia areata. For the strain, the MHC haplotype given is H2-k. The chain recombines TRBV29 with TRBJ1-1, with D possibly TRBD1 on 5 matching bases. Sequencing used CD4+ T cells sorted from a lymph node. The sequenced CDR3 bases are TGTGCTAGCAGCGACAGTGCAAACACA. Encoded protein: CASSDSANT. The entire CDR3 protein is CASSDSANTEVFF. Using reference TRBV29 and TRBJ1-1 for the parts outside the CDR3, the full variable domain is DMKVTQMPRYLIKRMGENVLLECGQDMSHETMYWYRQDPGLGLQLIYISYDVDSNSEGDIPKGYRVSRKKREHFSLILDSAKTNQTSVYFCASSDSANTEVFFGKGTRLTVV.